This T cell receptor beta chain was found in a study of cytomegalovirus exposure and HLA in healthy donors (TCRdb year 2017). Looking at the study overall: According to an earlier analysis of 550 to 700 of the donors, about 190 million T cells yielded 117 million unique TCR beta sequences and more than 250 Gb of sequence data. An early release covering over 500 HLA-typed donors comprised about 300 gigabases of sequencing data and around 80 million unique TCR sequences. The aim of the study was to test whether cataloging public T cell receptors could identify signatures of past pathogen exposure. To decide whether each TCR beta V gene segment behaved as functional or pseudogenic, an earlier analysis of several hundred of the donors relied on high-throughput TCR beta sequencing. On average, around 200,000 unique TCR beta nucleotide sequences were sequenced per donor among a few hundred genotyped donors of the cohort, with roughly 18% of those sequences being non-productive. Along with the approximately 650-subject first cohort, a separate validation cohort of some 130 different subjects was used. The number of typed donors differed by locus: about 620-630 for A, B, C, DRB1 and DQB1; 500 to 550 for DQA1; around 610 for DPA1; and 400 to 480 for DPB1. Because of strong linkage in the cohort, roughly five DR-DQ haplotypes were treated as single units for association and clustering. The study combined high-throughput TCR immunosequencing, statistical association of individual TCRs with disease status, and machine learning to predict cytomegalovirus infection status. All discovery cohort repertoires had been generated on a single sequencing platform. A later analysis re-analyzed previously published TCR beta repertoires from 666 donors and added high-resolution HLA genotyping to study TCR occurrence patterns. Among the roughly 410 genotyped donors, approximately 77% belonged to the genetic ancestry cluster associated with self-reported Caucasian donors. Alongside the repertoire data, information on donor age, sex, ethnicity and CMV serostatus was compiled. Rather than drawing on any new phenotypic data, the later analysis identified candidate immune exposures from TCR beta sequences and the way those sequences occurred across donors. Class I and class II HLA loci were covered by the typing at four-digit resolution. The T cell repertoires of 666 subjects were profiled by immunosequencing and related to cytomegalovirus serostatus. A later genetic analysis used genome-wide SNP genotypes for about 60% of the 666 donors, treating that subset as a discovery cohort. What the work shows at the level of the full study, not this receptor alone: According to the authors, the approach could potentially be generalized to other disease states and immunological phenotypes. Broadly in line with IMGT annotations, most TCR beta V segments showed up in productive rearrangements about 87% or about 30% of the time in an earlier analysis of some 590 of the donors. A cluster of highly shared sequence variants was judged likely to be a technical artifact of the sequencing pipeline. Specific HLA alleles were associated with 15,000 to 20,000 TCR beta sequences at a false discovery rate of 0.05 in a later analysis. In a later genetic analysis, fewer N-insertions in productive TCRs were reported among donors in an Asian-associated ancestry cluster than the approximately 710-donor mean. The earlier analysis of a few hundred of the donors excluded some 15 rarely observed V segments, including chromosome 9 orphons, because counts were too low. Only TCR beta chains were sequenced in this cohort, and the absence of alpha or paired-chain data limited detectable features. Most TCR sequences were seen in very few donors, while some public TCRs were found in many individuals. In a later analysis, HLA-associated TCR beta chains showed more clonal expansion and lower generation probabilities than non-associated chains that were equally common. Sequencing depth was assumed to be roughly uniform across donors in the presence/absence analyses, though that assumption may not hold. A few of the identified cytomegalovirus-associated TCR beta chains were confirmed in vitro to be specific for cytomegalovirus antigens. The study gave a list of some 150 TCR beta chains associated with cytomegalovirus. Linkage disequilibrium might explain the correlated functional status among segregating V segments, but an unknown experimental factor could not be ruled out. CMV serostatus was the only immune exposure information available for the cohort. Because HLA typing was unavailable for some donors at each locus, only the typed subset was used in association tests. Because the 87-base-pair reads could not distinguish some IMGT-functional V segments, including TRBV6-2 and TRBV6-3, those segments were excluded. A further reported finding was that TCR beta sequences accurately predicted the HLA-A and HLA-B alleles for most subjects in the first cohort. An association between a missense DCLRE1C variant and V-gene and J-gene trimming of TCR beta chains was found in a later genetic analysis and replicated in an independent cohort. When HLA alleles, especially DR and DQ, strongly co-occurred, attributing TCR associations to individual alleles was difficult. Most CMV-associated TCR beta chains appeared to be HLA-restricted in a later analysis, and the HLA associations seemed to be driven largely by CMV exposure. In both the original and validation cohorts, the classifier was reported to diagnose cytomegalovirus status with high specificity and sensitivity. In a later analysis, the rate of TCR association differed among HLA loci, with DRB1 alleles having the most associated TCRs and HLA-C alleles having the fewest. According to a later analysis, parvovirus B19, influenza, CMV and Epstein-Barr virus appeared linked to several top co-occurrence clusters.

The library was generated by the immunoSEQ multiplex PCR assay. For the multiplex PCR, a mixture combining 60 forward primers for TCR Vbeta segments and 13 reverse primers for TCR Jbeta segments was used. Amplification of the CDR3 region of rearranged TCR beta genes was performed with a multiplex PCR assay on genomic DNA. The Illumina HiSeq System was used to sequence the amplified TCR beta libraries as 87-base-pair reads. The authors' pipeline ran thus. A later analysis counted about 80 million unique TCR beta chains across the roughly 700 repertoires, and around 9.9 million of these chains were shared by at least two donors. Raw reads were error-corrected and collapsed into unique sequences with a nearest-neighbor algorithm that merged closely related sequences to remove PCR and sequencing errors. Alignment of CDR3 sequences to IMGT reference sequences was used to assign V, D and J gene segments. Each retained sequence needed at least a six-nucleotide match to both a V gene segment and a J gene segment. A rearrangement was called productive if the CDR3 had no stop codons and remained in frame with V and J, and every other rearrangement was called non-productive. Following IMGT convention, CDR3 was defined as the stretch from the second conserved V-encoded cysteine up to the conserved J-encoded phenylalanine. The earlier analysis of about 640 of the donors excluded any sequence lacking an unambiguous match to a single V gene segment. An earlier analysis of 587 of the donors called V segments functional above 56.7% productive rearrangements and segregating when the between-donor standard deviation exceeded 5%. A statistical classification framework was built to diagnose cytomegalovirus status from the catalog of TCR beta chain sequences. V and J gene assignment, in a later analysis, came from comparing TCR nucleotide sequences with IMGT/GENE-DB human TR gene sequences. The TCRdist pipeline was used in a later analysis to assign CDR3 sequences and most-parsimonious VDJ recombination scenarios. A later analysis defined each TCR beta chain by its CDR3 amino acid sequence plus V-gene family, and excluded reads lacking a unique V-gene family. In a later analysis, fewer than 650 highly shared, low-generation-probability nucleotide sequences were removed to address suspected cross-contamination and a sequencing artifact. In a later analysis, a clonal expansion index was calculated for each public chain from normalized within-repertoire ranks of inferred template counts. In a later analysis, generation probabilities were computed using a VDJ recombination model fitted to out-of-frame rearrangements, and the results were checked against IGoR. In a later analysis, hypergeometric tests were used to score TCR-TCR, TCR-HLA and TCR-CMV co-occurrence, with a repertoire-size bias correction applied to TCR pairs. In a later analysis, false discovery rates were estimated by permuting HLA or CMV assignments 20 times. A later analysis grouped co-occurring TCRs with DBSCAN, adding TCRdist sequence similarity when clustering within HLA-allele-positive subsets. Repertoires with fewer than 30,000 or more than 120,000 public chains, plus five repertoires with anomalous nucleotide sharing, were excluded from co-occurrence clustering. TCRdb holds this immuneACCESS table with in-frame rearrangements only. Some clones are missing; in checked studies, unresolved V genes explain under half, and the rest has no known cause. The D gene and trimming were derived from the DNA, and the V and J assignments and clone size from that table. The sample includes tens of thousands of clones, with 75% to 85% observed a single time. The ten largest clones capture roughly half of the sample.

V lost 1 base and J lost 4 bases, and the count of bases not matched to a germline gene is 9. CDR1 and CDR2 were assigned from the germline V gene as LGHNA and YSLEER. The CDR3 contains 17 residues, cysteine and phenylalanine counted. The retained sequence is limited to the CDR3, 51 bases, with the frame set at the first base. The cohort was made up of 500 to 850 healthy bone marrow donors. All cohort members were sampled while nominally healthy, although unrecorded immune exposures were likely present. The donor was CMV seropositive and belonged to the group of a few hundred seropositive cohort members. Each donor provided a peripheral blood sample, and peripheral blood mononuclear cells were used for TCR beta sequencing. The Qiagen DNeasy Blood Extraction Kit was used to extract genomic DNA from the blood cell samples. Regarding this clone: The clone's antigen remains unknown. Per-base quality was not reported, and no clone a single base away is much larger than it.

The TCR comes from a man aged 50 to 59 in good health and CMV-seropositive. The sequenced material came from PBMCs. The chain joins TRBV4-3 to TRBJ2-2; 7 bases in the junction line up with TRBD1. This receptor has the CDR3 CASSQGSTGWGTGELFF. The DNA reads as follows: TGCGCCAGCAGCCAAGGTTCGACAGGGTGGGGCACCGGGGAGCTGTTTTTT.